Each of the 10 T cell receptor beta chains below was sequenced from the same sample in a study of CD8 T cells in ankylosing spondylitis. TCRdb fed the 5' RACE reads into MiXCR, producing one record per CDR3 protein. This sample carries a few hundred thousand distinct CDR3 sequences, about 11% of them seen once, and the ten largest clones take approximately 20%. Input material: blood, either unsorted or a sorted T cell fraction (not recorded which). The receptors stem from a male donor with ankylosing spondylitis or in good health (not recorded which).

This clonotype was seen ten or more times. The chain is built from TRBV12-3 or TRBV12-4 and TRBJ2-2, with 9 bases that match TRBD2. V shed 4 bases and J 4 bases; nucleotides not matched to a gene: 4. The CDR3 has 15 residues. CDR3 loop: CASSSLAGTTGELFF. For the CDR3, the DNA is TGTGCCAGCAGTTCCCTAGCGGGGACCACCGGGGAGCTGTTTTTT.

There are a few counts of this clonotype. The V call is TRBV28, the J call TRBJ2-3; D might be TRBD1 (6 bases). Deletions cut 5 bases from V and 2 bases from J, with 14 bases between. The CDR3 contains 15 residues. Germline V gives CDR1 MDHEN, CDR2 SYDVKM. CDR3 DNA sequence: TGTGCCAGCAGTCCCCCGGGACACGCCACAGATACGCAGTATTTT. Translation: CASSPPGHATDTQYF.

This clonotype appeared a few times. The chain is built from TRBV7-9 and TRBJ2-7, with a possible D match to TRBD2 (5 bases). Germline loops: CDR1 SEHNR, CDR2 FQNEAQ (reference sequence). The ends were cut back, 5 bases at V and 6 bases at J, with 14 bases in the middle. The CDR3 is 13 residues long. CDR3 in DNA: TGTGCCAGCAGCACCTGGACTCAGGCCGAGCAGTACTTC. This gives the protein CASSTWTQAEQYF. The full variable domain, with the rest looked up from reference TRBV7-9 and TRBJ2-7, is DTGVSQNPRHKITKRGQNVTFRCDPISEHNRLYWYRQTLGQGPEFLTYFQNEAQLEKSRLLSDRFSAERPKGSFSTLEIQRTEQGDSAMYLCASSTWTQAEQYFGPGTRLTVT.

This clonotype showed up many times. Germline and junction disagree at one end, which may indicate a read error. V and J are TRBV12-3 or TRBV12-4 and TRBJ2-3; weak D call: TRBD2 (6 bases). This CDR3 region has 14 residues. As DNA, the CDR3 is TGCCTCCTGGAGGGATCCACTGGCACAGATACGCAGTATTTT. This encodes CLLEGSTGTDTQYF.

This clonotype has a handful of counts. CDR3 bases: TGTGCCAGCACTTCAAGCTATGGCTACACCTTC. Its protein product is CASTSSYGYTF. The V gene is TRBV2, the J gene TRBJ1-2; D is unclear. The CDR3 runs 11 residues. Germline loops: CDR1 SNHLY, CDR2 FYNNEI. Trimming removed 7 bases from V and 4 bases from J, with 7 bases in between.

This clonotype was recorded many times. The chain employs TRBV7-2 and TRBJ1-3; unclear D gene. The V gene's germline CDR1 is SGHTA and CDR2 FQGNSA. This CDR3 is 13 amino acids long. V lost 7 bases and J 1 base, leaving 8 bases between the germline ends. CDR3 residues: CASTVESGNTIYF. The CDR3 DNA reads TGTGCCAGCACAGTGGAGTCTGGAAACACCATATATTTT.

V is TRBV5-1 and J is TRBJ2-5, with 9 bases fitting TRBD2. The CDR3 totals 15 residues. V trimming: 6 bases; J trimming: 5 bases; junction bases outside the gene matches: 11. The germline gives CDR1 SGHRS, CDR2 YFSETQ. CDR3 nucleotides: TGCGCCAGCACCCCGAGCGGGGGGCTGTTGGAGACCCAGTACTTC. Translated: CASTPSGGLLETQYF.

The sample holds many counts of this clonotype. V gene TRBV20-1 combines with J gene TRBJ2-7; D gene uncertain. This CDR3 contains 13 residues. Germline V gives CDR1 DFQATT, CDR2 SNEGSKA (reference sequence). Trimming removed 3 bases at V and 2 bases at J, with 11 bases between. The CDR3 DNA is TGCAGTGCTAGTGTTCCAGAAGCCTACGAGCAGTACTTC. It yields the protein CSASVPEAYEQYF.

This clonotype was seen repeatedly, ten times or more. The chain links TRBV28 to TRBJ2-7, with 8 bases that match TRBD2. Germline V gene lookup returns CDR1 MDHEN and CDR2 SYDVKM. The CDR3 covers 16 residues. Trimming took 5 bases from V and 5 from J; bases not matched to a gene: 14. The CDR3: CASSVLTSGLFHEQYF. The CDR3 DNA sequence: TGTGCCAGCAGTGTACTAACTAGCGGACTTTTCCACGAGCAGTACTTC.

This clonotype appeared a few times. The chain joins TRBV20-1 to TRBJ1-1; TRBD1 might be the D (5 bases). V was pared by 5 bases and J by 1 base, with 20 bases between. Germline V gives CDR1 DFQATT, CDR2 SNEGSKA (reference sequence). The CDR3 extends over 16 amino acids. CDR3 DNA: TGCAGTGCTTCCCCTGCTGCGGGACCGGCGAACACTGAAGCTTTCTTT. Protein product: CSASPAAGPANTEAFF.